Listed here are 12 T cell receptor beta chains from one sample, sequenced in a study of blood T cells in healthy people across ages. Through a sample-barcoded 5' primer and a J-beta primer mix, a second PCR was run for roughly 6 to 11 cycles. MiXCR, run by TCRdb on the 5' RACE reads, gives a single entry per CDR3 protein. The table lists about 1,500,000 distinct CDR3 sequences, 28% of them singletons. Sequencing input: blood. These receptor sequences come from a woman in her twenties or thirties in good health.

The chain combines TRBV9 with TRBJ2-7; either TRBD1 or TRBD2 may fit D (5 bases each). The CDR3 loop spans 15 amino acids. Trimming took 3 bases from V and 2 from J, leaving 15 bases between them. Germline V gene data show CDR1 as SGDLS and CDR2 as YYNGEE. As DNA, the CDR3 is TGTGCCAGCAGCGCGGGGACGCTTAGCCCCTACGAGCAGTACTTC. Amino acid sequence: CASSAGTLSPYEQYF.

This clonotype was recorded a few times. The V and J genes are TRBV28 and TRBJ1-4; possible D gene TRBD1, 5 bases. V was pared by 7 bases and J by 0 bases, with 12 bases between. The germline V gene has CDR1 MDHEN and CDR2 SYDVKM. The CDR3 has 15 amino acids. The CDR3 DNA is TGTGCCAGCAATTCCCCGGGGGCAACTAATGAAAAACTGTTTTTT. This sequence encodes CASNSPGATNEKLFF.

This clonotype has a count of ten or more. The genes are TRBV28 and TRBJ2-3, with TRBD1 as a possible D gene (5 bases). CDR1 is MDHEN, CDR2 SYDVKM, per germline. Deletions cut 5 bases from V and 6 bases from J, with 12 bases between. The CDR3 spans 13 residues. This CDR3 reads CASSPGQGDTQYF. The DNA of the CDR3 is TGTGCCAGCAGTCCCGGCCAGGGCGATACGCAGTATTTT.

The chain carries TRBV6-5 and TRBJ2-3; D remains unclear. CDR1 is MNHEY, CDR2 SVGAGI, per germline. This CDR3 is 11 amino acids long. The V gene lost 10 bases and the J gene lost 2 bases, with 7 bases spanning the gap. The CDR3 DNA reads TGTGCCACCCGGGTCACAGATACGCAGTATTTT. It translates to CATRVTDTQYF.

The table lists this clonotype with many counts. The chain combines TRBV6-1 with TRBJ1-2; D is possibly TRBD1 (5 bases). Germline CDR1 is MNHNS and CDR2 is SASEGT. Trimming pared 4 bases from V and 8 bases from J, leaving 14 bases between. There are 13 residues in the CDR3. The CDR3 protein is CASSVGRDRGYTF. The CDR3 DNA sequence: TGTGCCAGCAGTGTAGGCAGGGATCGGGGCTACACCTTC.

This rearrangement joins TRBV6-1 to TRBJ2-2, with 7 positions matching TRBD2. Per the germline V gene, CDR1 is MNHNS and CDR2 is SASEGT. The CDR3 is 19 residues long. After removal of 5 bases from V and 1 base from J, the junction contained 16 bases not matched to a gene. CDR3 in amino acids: CASSTWARRAGVNTGELFF. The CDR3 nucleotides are TGTGCCAGCAGTACCTGGGCCCGAAGGGCGGGGGTGAACACCGGGGAGCTGTTTTTT.

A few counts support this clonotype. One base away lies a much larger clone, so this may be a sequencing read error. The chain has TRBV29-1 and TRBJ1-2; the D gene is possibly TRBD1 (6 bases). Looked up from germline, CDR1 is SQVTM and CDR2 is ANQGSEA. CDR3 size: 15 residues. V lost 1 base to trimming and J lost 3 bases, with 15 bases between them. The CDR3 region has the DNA TGCAGCGTTGAAGCCTGGGGGCGGTTTGACTATGGCTACACCTTC. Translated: CSVEAWGRFDYGYTF.

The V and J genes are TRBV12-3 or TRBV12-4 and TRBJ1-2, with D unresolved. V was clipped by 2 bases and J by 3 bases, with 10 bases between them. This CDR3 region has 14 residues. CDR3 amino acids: CASSLSGSDYGYTF. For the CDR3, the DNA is TGTGCCAGCAGTTTATCGGGATCAGACTATGGCTACACCTTC.

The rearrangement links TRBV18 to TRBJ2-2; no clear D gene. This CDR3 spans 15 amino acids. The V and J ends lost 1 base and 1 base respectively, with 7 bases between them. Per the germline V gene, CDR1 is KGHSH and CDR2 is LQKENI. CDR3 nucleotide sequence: TGTGCCAGCTCACCACGCCCGGGGAACACCGGGGAGCTGTTTTTT. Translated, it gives CASSPRPGNTGELFF.

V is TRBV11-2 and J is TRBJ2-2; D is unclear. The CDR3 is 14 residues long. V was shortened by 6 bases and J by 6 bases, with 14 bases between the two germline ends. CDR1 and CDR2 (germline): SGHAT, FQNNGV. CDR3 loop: CASRQEADAGELFF. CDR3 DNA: TGTGCCAGCAGGCAAGAGGCGGACGCCGGGGAGCTGTTTTTT.

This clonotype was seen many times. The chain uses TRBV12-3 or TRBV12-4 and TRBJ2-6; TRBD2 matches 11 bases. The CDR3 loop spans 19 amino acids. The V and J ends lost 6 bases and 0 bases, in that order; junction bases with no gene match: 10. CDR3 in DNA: TGTGCCAGCAGAAGATCCGGGACTAGCGGCCCCTCTGGGGCCAACGTCCTGACTTTC. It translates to CASRRSGTSGPSGANVLTF.

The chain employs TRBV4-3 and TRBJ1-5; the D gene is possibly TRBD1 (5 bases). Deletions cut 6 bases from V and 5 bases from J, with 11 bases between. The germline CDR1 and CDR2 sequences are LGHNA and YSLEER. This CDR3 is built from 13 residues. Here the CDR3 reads CASSWSTDQPQHF. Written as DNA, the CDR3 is TGCGCCAGCAGTTGGTCGACAGATCAGCCCCAGCATTTT.